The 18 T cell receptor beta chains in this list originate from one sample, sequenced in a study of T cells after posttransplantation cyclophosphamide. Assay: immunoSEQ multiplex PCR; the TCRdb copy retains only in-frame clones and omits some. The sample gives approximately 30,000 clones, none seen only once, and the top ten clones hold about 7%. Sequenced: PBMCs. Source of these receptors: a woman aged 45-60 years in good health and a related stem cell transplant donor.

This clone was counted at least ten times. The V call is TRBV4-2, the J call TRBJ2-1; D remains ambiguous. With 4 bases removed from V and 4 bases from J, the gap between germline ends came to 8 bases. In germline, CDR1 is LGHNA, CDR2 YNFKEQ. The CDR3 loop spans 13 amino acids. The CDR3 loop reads CASSLRQYNEQFF. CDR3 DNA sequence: TGTGCCAGCAGCCTCAGACAATACAATGAGCAGTTCTTC.

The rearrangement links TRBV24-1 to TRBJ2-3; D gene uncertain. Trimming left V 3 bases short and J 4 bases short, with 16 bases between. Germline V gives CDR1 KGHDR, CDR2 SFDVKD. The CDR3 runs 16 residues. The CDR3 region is CATSDPLRLSSDTQYF. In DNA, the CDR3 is TGTGCCACCAGTGATCCCCTGCGGTTGTCATCAGATACGCAGTATTTT.

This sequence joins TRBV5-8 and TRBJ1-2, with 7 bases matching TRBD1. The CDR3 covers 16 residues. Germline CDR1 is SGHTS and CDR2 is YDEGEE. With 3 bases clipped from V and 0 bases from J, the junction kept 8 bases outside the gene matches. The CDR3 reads CASSWETGAANYGYTF. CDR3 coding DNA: TGTGCCAGCAGCTGGGAAACAGGGGCCGCTAACTATGGCTACACCTTC.

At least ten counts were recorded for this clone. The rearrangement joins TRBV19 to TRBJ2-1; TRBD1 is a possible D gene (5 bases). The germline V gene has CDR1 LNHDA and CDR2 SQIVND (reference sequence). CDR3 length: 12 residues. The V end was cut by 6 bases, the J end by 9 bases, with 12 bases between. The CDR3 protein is CASSRPQGEQFF. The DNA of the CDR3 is TGTGCCAGTAGCCGGCCCCAGGGTGAGCAGTTCTTC.

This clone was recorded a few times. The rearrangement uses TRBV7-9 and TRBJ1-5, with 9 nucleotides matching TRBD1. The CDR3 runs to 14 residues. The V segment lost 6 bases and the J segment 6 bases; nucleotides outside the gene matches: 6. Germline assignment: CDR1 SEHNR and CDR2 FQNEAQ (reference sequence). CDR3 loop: CASSTDRGSQPQHF. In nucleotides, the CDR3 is TGTGCCAGCAGTACGGACAGGGGTTCTCAGCCCCAGCATTTT.

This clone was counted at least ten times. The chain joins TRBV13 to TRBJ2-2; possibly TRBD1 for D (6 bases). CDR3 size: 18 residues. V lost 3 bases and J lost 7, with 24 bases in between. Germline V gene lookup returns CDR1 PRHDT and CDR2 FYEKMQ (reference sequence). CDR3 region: CASSLLVAGARPGGELFF. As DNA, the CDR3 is TGTGCCAGCAGCTTGCTGGTCGCAGGGGCACGGCCCGGCGGGGAGCTGTTTTTT.

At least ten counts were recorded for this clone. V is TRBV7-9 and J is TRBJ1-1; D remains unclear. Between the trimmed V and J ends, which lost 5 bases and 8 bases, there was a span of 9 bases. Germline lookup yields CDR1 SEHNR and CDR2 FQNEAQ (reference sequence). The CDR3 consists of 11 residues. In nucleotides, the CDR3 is TGTGCCAGCAGCAAAGGTCCCGAAGCTTTCTTT. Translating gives CASSKGPEAFF.

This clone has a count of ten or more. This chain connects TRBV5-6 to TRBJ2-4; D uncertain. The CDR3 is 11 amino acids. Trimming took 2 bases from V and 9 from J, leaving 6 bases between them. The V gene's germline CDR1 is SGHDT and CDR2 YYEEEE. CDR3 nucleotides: TGTGCCAGCAGCTTAAGGTTCATTCAGTACTTC. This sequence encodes CASSLRFIQYF.

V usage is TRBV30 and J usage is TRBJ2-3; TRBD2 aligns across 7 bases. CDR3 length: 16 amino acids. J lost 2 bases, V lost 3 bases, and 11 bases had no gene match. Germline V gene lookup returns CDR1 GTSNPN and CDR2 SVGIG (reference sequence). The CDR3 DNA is TGTGCCTGGAGCGCCGCACTAGCGACCCTCACAGATACGCAGTATTTT. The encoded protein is CAWSAALATLTDTQYF.

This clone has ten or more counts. CDR3 protein: CASSLRLLRYEQYF. CDR3 bases: TGTGCCAGCTCGTTGAGGCTTCTCCGCTACGAGCAGTACTTC. The rearrangement links TRBV5-6 to TRBJ2-7; no definite D call. In germline, CDR1 is SGHDT, CDR2 YYEEEE. The CDR3 runs to 14 residues. V dropped 7 bases and J dropped 3 bases, with 17 bases sitting between them.

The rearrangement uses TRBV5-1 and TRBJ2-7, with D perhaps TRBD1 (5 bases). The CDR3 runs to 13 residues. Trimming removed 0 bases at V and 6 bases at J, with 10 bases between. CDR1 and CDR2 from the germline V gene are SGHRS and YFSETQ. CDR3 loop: CASSLGQGIEQYF. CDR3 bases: TGCGCCAGCAGCTTGGGGCAGGGTATCGAGCAGTACTTC. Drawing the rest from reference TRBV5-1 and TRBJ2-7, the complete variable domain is KAGVTQTPRYLIKTRGQQVTLSCSPISGHRSVSWYQQTPGQGLQFLFEYFSETQRNKGNFPGRFSGRQFSNSRSEMNVSTLELGDSALYLCASSLGQGIEQYFGPGTRLTVT.

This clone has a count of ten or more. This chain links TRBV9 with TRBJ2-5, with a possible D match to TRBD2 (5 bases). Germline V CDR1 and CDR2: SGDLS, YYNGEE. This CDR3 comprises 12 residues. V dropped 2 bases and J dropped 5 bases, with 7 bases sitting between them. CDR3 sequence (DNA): TGTGCCAGCAGCGTTTCGGGGGAGACCCAGTACTTC. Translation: CASSVSGETQYF.

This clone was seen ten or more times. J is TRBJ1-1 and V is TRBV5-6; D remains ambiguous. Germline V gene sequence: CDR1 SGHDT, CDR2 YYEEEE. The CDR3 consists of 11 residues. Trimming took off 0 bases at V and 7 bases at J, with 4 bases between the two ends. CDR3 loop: CASSLALEAFF. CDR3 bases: TGTGCCAGCAGCTTGGCACTTGAAGCTTTCTTT.

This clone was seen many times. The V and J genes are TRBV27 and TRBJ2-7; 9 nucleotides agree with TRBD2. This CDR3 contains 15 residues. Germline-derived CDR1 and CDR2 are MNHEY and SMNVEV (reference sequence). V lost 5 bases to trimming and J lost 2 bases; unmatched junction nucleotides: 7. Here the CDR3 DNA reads TGTGCCAGCAGTCCCGTAGCGGGAGTACCCTACGAGCAGTACTTC. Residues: CASSPVAGVPYEQYF.

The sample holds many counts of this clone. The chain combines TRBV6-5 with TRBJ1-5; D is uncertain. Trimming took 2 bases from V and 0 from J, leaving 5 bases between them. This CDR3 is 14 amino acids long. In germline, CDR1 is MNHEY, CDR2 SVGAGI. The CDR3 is CASSYTVSNQPQHF. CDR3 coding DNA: TGTGCCAGCAGTTACACGGTTAGCAATCAGCCCCAGCATTTT.

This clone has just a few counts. The CDR3 nucleotides are TGTGCCTGGAGTGTCGGGGAGCGTCTCTCTGGAAACACCATATATTTT. This encodes CAWSVGERLSGNTIYF. V gene TRBV30 combines with J gene TRBJ1-3; D unclear. Trimming removed 0 bases at V and 0 bases at J, with 12 bases between. Per the germline V gene, CDR1 is GTSNPN and CDR2 is SVGIG (reference sequence). The CDR3 runs 16 residues.

The CDR3 sequence: CASSLGGQGEQYF. The CDR3 DNA reads TGTGCCAGCAGCTTAGGAGGACAGGGGGAGCAGTACTTC. The chain joins TRBV13 to TRBJ2-7, with 9 positions matching TRBD1. The CDR3 extends over 13 amino acids. V lost 0 bases to trimming and J lost 7 bases; unmatched junction nucleotides: 1. The germline gives CDR1 PRHDT, CDR2 FYEKMQ (reference sequence).

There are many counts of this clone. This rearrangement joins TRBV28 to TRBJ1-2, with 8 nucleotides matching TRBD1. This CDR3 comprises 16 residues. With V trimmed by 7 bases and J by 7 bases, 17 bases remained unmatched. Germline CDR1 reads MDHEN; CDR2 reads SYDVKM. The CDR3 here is CASTEWRDRNLFGYTF. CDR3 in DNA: TGTGCCAGCACCGAATGGAGGGACAGGAATCTTTTTGGCTACACCTTC.